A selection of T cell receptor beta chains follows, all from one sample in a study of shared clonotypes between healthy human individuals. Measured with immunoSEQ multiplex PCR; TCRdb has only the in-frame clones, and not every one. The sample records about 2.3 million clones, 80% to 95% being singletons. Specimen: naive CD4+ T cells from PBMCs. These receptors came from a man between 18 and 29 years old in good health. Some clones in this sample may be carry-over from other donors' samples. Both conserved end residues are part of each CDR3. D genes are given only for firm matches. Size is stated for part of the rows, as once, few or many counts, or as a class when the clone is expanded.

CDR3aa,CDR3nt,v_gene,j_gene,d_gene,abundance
CASSPRQGSNTEAFF,TGTGCCAGCAGCCCGAGACAGGGGTCGAACACTGAAGCTTTCTTT,TRBV5-4,TRBJ1-1,TRBD1,few
CASSLVGLAGNEQYF,TGTGCCAGCAGCTTGGTGGGACTAGCGGGAAACGAGCAGTACTTC,TRBV5-5,TRBJ2-7,TRBD2,-
CASRLFREMSDTQYF,TGTGCCAGCAGATTGTTTCGGGAGATGTCGGATACGCAGTATTTT,TRBV6-1,TRBJ2-3,-,-
CSVGLARPYEQYF,TGCAGCGTGGGACTAGCAAGGCCCTACGAGCAGTACTTC,TRBV29-1,TRBJ2-7,TRBD2,-
CASSTGDRSYGYTF,TGCGCCAGCTCCACTGGGGACAGGTCGTACGGCTACACCTTC,TRBV5-1,TRBJ1-2,TRBD1,-
CASSLLARGTQYF,TGTGCCAGCAGCTTGTTGGCCCGCGGGACCCAGTACTTC,TRBV5-4,TRBJ2-5,-,-
CASSPGGTSGNTIYF,TGCGCCAGCAGCCCTGGGGGGACCTCTGGAAACACCATATATTTT,TRBV5-1,TRBJ1-3,-,-
CSVEVGAYEQYF,TGCAGCGTTGAAGTTGGGGCCTACGAGCAGTACTTC,TRBV29-1,TRBJ2-7,-,-
CASSVGGDSEAFF,TGTGCCAGCAGCGTAGGGGGCGATTCCGAAGCTTTCTTT,TRBV9,TRBJ1-1,-,-
CASKSGTEQNQPQHF,TGTGCCAGCAAAAGCGGGACCGAACAAAATCAGCCCCAGCATTTT,TRBV28,TRBJ1-5,-,-
CASSYPPGQGSGTIYF,TGTGCCAGCAGTTACCCTCCGGGACAGGGTAGTGGCACCATATATTTT,TRBV28,TRBJ1-3,TRBD1,-
CASSKDTYYNEQFF,TGTGCCAGCAGCAAAGACACGTATTACAATGAGCAGTTCTTC,TRBV11-3,TRBJ2-1,-,-
CASSSGTSGRRPQQYF,TGTGCCAGCAGTTCTGGGACTAGCGGGAGGAGACCCCAGCAGTACTTC,TRBV6-5,TRBJ2-7,TRBD2,once
CASTAGGDTQYF,TGTGCCTCTACAGCGGGAGGAGATACGCAGTATTTT,TRBV6-5,TRBJ2-3,TRBD2,once
CASRETQLSTEAFF,TGTGCCAGCAGAGAGACCCAATTGAGCACTGAAGCTTTCTTT,TRBV2,TRBJ1-1,-,few
CASRRDLGDTQYF,TGTGCCAGCAGAAGGGACCTCGGTGATACGCAGTATTTT,TRBV6-5,TRBJ2-3,-,once
CASSLGGEGRETQYF,TGTGCCAGCAGCTTAGGGGGAGAAGGGCGGGAGACCCAGTACTTC,TRBV7-8,TRBJ2-5,-,-
CASGRNYPGELFF,TGTGCCAGCGGGAGGAATTACCCCGGGGAGCTGTTTTTT,TRBV6-5,TRBJ2-2,-,once
CASSLTGQGGVETQYF,TGTGCCAGCAGCTTAACTGGACAGGGCGGAGTAGAGACCCAGTACTTC,TRBV7-3,TRBJ2-5,TRBD1,once
CASSSGIAGGTGELFF,TGCGCCAGCAGCTCGGGAATAGCGGGGGGCACCGGGGAGCTGTTTTTT,TRBV5-1,TRBJ2-2,TRBD2,-
CASNTDNYGYTF,TGTGCCAGCAATACTGATAACTATGGCTACACCTTC,TRBV28,TRBJ1-2,-,few
CASSPLAGANEQYF,TGTGCCAGCTCACCTCTAGCGGGAGCCAACGAGCAGTACTTC,TRBV18,TRBJ2-7,TRBD2,-
CASRGQGFSYEQYF,TGTGCCAGTAGGGGACAGGGATTTTCCTACGAGCAGTACTTC,TRBV25-1,TRBJ2-7,TRBD1,-
CASTLWGQGQETQYF,TGTGCCAGTACTCTTTGGGGTCAGGGGCAAGAGACCCAGTACTTC,TRBV2,TRBJ2-5,-,-
CASSSRTANTEAFF,TGTGCCAGCAGTTCCCGGACCGCGAACACTGAAGCTTTCTTT,TRBV6-5,TRBJ1-1,-,-
CASSFLRRGGYEQYF,TGTGCCAGCAGTTTCCTCAGGCGAGGTGGCTACGAGCAGTACTTC,TRBV27,TRBJ2-7,-,-
CASSQDQPGSSTDTQYF,TGCGCCAGCAGCCAAGATCAGCCAGGGTCTAGCACAGATACGCAGTATTTT,TRBV4-3,TRBJ2-3,-,-
CATSIRQGTYNEQFF,TGTGCCACCAGCATCCGACAGGGGACGTACAATGAGCAGTTCTTC,TRBV15,TRBJ2-1,TRBD1,-
CASNDARSYEQYF,TGTGCCAGCAACGACGCCCGTTCCTACGAGCAGTACTTC,TRBV2,TRBJ2-7,-,once
CASSQGGTAAGNTIYF,TGTGCCAGCAGCCAAGGGGGGACAGCGGCTGGAAACACCATATATTTT,TRBV9,TRBJ1-3,TRBD1,-
CASSLASNTRNTEAFF,TGTGCCAGCAGCTTGGCCTCTAACACCAGGAACACTGAAGCTTTCTTT,TRBV5-5,TRBJ1-1,-,-
CASSLGLSEQYF,TGTGCCAGCAGTTTAGGGCTCTCCGAGCAGTACTTC,TRBV2,TRBJ2-7,-,-
CASFPSGLAGGRETQYF,TGTGCCAGCTTCCCCTCGGGACTAGCGGGAGGCCGAGAGACCCAGTACTTC,TRBV28,TRBJ2-5,TRBD2,-
CASSTSRDRENQPQHF,TGTGCCAGCAGCACGTCCCGGGACAGGGAGAATCAGCCCCAGCATTTT,TRBV7-9,TRBJ1-5,TRBD1,-
CASSSPFSRDTQYF,TGTGCCAGCAGTTCCCCCTTTAGTAGGGATACGCAGTATTTT,TRBV28,TRBJ2-3,-,-